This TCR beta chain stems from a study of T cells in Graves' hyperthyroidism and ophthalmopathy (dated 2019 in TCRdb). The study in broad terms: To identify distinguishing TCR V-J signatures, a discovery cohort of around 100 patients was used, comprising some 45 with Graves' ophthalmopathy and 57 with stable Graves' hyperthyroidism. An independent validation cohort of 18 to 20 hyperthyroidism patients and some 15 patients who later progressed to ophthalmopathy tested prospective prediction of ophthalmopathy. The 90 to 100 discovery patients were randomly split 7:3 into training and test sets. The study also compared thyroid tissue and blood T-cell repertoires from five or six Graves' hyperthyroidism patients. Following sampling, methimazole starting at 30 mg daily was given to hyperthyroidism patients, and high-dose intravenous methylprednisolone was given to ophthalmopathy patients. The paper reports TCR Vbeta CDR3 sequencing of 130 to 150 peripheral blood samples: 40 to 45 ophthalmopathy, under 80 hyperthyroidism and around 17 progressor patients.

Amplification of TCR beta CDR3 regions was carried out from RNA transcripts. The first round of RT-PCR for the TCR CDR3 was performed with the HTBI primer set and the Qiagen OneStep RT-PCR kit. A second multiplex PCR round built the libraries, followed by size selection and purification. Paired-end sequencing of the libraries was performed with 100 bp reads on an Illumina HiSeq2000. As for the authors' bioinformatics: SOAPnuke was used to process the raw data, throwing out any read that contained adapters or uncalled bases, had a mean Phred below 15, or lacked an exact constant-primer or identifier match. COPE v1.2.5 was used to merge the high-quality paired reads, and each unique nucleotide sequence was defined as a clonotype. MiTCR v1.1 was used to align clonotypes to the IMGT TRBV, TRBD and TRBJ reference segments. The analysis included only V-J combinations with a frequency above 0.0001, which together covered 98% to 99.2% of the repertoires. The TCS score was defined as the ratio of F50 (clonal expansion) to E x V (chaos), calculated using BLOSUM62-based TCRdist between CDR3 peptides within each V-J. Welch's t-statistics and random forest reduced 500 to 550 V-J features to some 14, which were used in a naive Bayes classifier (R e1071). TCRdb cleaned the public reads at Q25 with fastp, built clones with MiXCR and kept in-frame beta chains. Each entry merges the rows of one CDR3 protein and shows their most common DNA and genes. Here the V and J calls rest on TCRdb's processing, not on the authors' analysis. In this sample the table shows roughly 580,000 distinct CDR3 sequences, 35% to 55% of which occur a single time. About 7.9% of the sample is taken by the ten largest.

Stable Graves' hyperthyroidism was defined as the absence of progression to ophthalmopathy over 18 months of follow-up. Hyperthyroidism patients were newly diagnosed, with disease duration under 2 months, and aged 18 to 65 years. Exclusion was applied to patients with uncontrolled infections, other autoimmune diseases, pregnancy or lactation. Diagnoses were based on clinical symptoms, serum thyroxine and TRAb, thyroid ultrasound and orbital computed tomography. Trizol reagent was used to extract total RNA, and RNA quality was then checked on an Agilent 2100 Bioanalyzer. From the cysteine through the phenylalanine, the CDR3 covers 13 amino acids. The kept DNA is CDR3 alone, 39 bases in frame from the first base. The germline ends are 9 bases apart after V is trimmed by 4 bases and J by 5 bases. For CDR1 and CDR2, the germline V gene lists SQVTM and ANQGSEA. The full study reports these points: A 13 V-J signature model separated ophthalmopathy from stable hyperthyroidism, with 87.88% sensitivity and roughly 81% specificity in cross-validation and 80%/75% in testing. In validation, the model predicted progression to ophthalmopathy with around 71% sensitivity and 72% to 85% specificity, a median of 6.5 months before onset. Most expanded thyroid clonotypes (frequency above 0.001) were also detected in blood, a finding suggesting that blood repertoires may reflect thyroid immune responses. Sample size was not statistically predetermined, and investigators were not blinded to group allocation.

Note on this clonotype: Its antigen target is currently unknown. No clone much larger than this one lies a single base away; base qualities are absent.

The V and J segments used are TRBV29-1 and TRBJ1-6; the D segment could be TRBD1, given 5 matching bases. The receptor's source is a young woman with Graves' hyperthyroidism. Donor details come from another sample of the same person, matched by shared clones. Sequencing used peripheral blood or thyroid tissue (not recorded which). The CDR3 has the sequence CSVGEGHNSPLHF. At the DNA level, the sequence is TGCAGCGTTGGTGAGGGACATAATTCACCCCTCCACTTT.